This is a list of T cell receptor beta chains from one sample in a study of shared clonotypes between healthy human individuals. Some clones are missing from TCRdb's copy, which holds only in-frame ones; the method was immunoSEQ multiplex PCR. The sample holds about 660,000 clones, less than 85% seen once. The sample consisted of memory CD4+ T cells sorted from blood. These receptors were collected from a woman younger than 45 in good health. The CDR3 runs from the conserved cysteine through the conserved F or W. D genes are given only for firm matches. Clone size appears in some rows only: once, few, many, or a class for an expanded clone.

V gene	J gene	D gene	clone size	CDR3 DNA	CDR3 protein
TRBV2	TRBJ1-2	.	.	TGTGCCAGCAGGACTACAGGGAACCCGAGGTATGGCTACACCTTC	CASRTTGNPRYGYTF
TRBV28	TRBJ1-4	.	.	TGTGCCAGCAGTTTATCGGTGGGTGATAATGAAAAACTGTTTTTT	CASSLSVGDNEKLFF
TRBV11-2	TRBJ2-2	TRBD1	.	TGTGCCAGCAGCCCAGACAGGGGGCGAGTGACCGGGGAGCTGTTTTTT	CASSPDRGRVTGELFF
TRBV28	TRBJ1-5	.	.	TGTGCCAGCATGTCGGACACATATAGCAATCAGCCCCAGCATTTT	CASMSDTYSNQPQHF
TRBV18	TRBJ2-7	.	many	TGTGCCAGCTCAGCGGAGTGGCTCTACGAGCAGTACTTC	CASSAEWLYEQYF
TRBV28	TRBJ2-2	TRBD2	few	TGTGCCAGCAGTGCGCCTCTCTCCTGGCGGGAGGAATGGACCGGGGAGCTGTTTTTT	CASSAPLSWREEWTGELFF
TRBV29-1	TRBJ2-1	.	few	TGCAGCGTTGGTGGGGTGTGGGGGGCCCATAACAATGAGCAGTTCTTC	CSVGGVWGAHNNEQFF
TRBV5-4	TRBJ1-4	.	.	TGTGCCAGAGACCGCGGCTGGGGAGGAGAAAAACTGTTTTTT	CARDRGWGGEKLFF
TRBV28	TRBJ1-5	.	.	TGTGCCAGCAGTTTAGGACAGTTAGATCAGCCCCAGCATTTT	CASSLGQLDQPQHF
TRBV7-9	TRBJ2-3	TRBD2	once	TGTGCCAGCAGCCCCGGGACTAGCTTACGGACAGATACGCAGTATTTT	CASSPGTSLRTDTQYF
TRBV4-2	TRBJ2-2	TRBD1	.	TGTGCCAGCAGCCCAGGGACAGGGGGCGCCTGGGGCGGGGAGCTGTTTTTT	CASSPGTGGAWGGELFF
TRBV19	TRBJ2-7	TRBD1	.	TGTGCCAGTAGTAAATGGGACAGGGTACCGGACGAGCAGTACTTC	CASSKWDRVPDEQYF
TRBV6-1	TRBJ2-1	TRBD2	.	TGTGCCAGCCAGAGGGCGGGAGTAAATGAGCAGTTCTTC	CASQRAGVNEQFF
TRBV6-1	TRBJ1-2	.	.	TGTGCCAGCAGTACGAATATGCGAAAGACCTATGGCTACACCTTC	CASSTNMRKTYGYTF
TRBV7-2	TRBJ2-7	.	.	TGTGCCAGCAGCTTAGTGCGGGACCCCTCCTACGAGCAGTACTTC	CASSLVRDPSYEQYF
TRBV11-2	TRBJ2-7	.	.	TGTGCCAGCAGCCTCCTCAGGGGCGCCTACGAGCAGTACTTC	CASSLLRGAYEQYF
TRBV6-4	TRBJ2-3	.	.	TGTGCCAGCAGTGAAAGTGGCGGAACAAACACAGATACGCAGTATTTT	CASSESGGTNTDTQYF
TRBV11-3	TRBJ2-3	.	many	TGTGCCAGCAGCTGGACGTCCTCTACAGATACGCAGTATTTT	CASSWTSSTDTQYF
TRBV5-5	TRBJ2-1	.	few	TGTGCCAGCAGCCGGGACTCAACCTACAATGAGCAGTTCTTC	CASSRDSTYNEQFF
TRBV27	TRBJ2-3	.	.	TGTGCCAGCAGTCTCCGAGAGGCAGATACGCAGTATTTT	CASSLREADTQYF
TRBV9	TRBJ2-7	.	.	TGTGCCAGCAGCGCCGCTACGGGACCGGCCTACGAGCAGTACTTC	CASSAATGPAYEQYF
TRBV19	TRBJ2-3	.	many	TGTGCCAGTAGTATACCCAGGGGTGATACGCAGTATTTT	CASSIPRGDTQYF
TRBV29-1	TRBJ1-2	.	.	TGCAGCGTTGAAGAGGGGGGAAGCTATGGCTACACCTTC	CSVEEGGSYGYTF
TRBV18	TRBJ2-2	.	once	TGTGCCAGCTCACCCAGGGGCGCGGGCACCGGGGAGCTGTTTTTT	CASSPRGAGTGELFF
TRBV5-1	TRBJ1-1	.	once	TGCGCCAGCAGCTTTCAGGGCGGGAACACTGAAGCTTTCTTT	CASSFQGGNTEAFF
TRBV19	TRBJ1-1	.	.	TGTGCCACTAAACCCTGGGTGGCGCTTGGAAGGGGGAGTACTGAAGCTTTCTTT	CATKPWVALGRGSTEAFF
TRBV6-1	TRBJ2-7	.	.	TGTGCCAGCAGTGAAGCCCTAGCGAGCTACGAGCAGTACTTC	CASSEALASYEQYF
TRBV19	TRBJ2-1	TRBD2	.	TGTGCCAGTAGTGGGACTAGCGGACACTCCTACAATGAGCAGTTCTTC	CASSGTSGHSYNEQFF
TRBV5-4	TRBJ1-4	.	.	TGTGCCAGCAGCTTGAAGGGAGGAAATGAAAAACTGTTTTTT	CASSLKGGNEKLFF
TRBV9	TRBJ2-1	TRBD2	.	TGTGCCAGCAGCGTAGGTGTTAGCGGGAGAAATGAGCAGTTCTTC	CASSVGVSGRNEQFF
TRBV5-8	TRBJ2-7	.	.	TGCTTAAAGTTCCCCCCTTACGAGCAGTACTTC	CLKFPPYEQYF
TRBV4-2	TRBJ2-3	TRBD2	.	TGTGCCAGCAGCCAAGACGGGAGGGCCACCACAGATACGCAGTATTTT	CASSQDGRATTDTQYF
TRBV5-1	TRBJ1-1	.	.	TGCGCCAGCAGCCCCAAGCCGGGGGTAGACACTGAAGCTTTCTTT	CASSPKPGVDTEAFF
TRBV6-1	TRBJ2-3	TRBD2	.	TGTGCCAGTTACGGGACTAGCGGAATCACAGATACGCAGTATTTT	CASYGTSGITDTQYF
TRBV4-1	TRBJ1-2	TRBD1	.	TGCGCCAGCAGCAAAGGGGACAGCTCTAACTATGGCTACACCTTC	CASSKGDSSNYGYTF
TRBV11-2	TRBJ2-2	.	.	TGTGCCAGCAGCACTAGGGCTGGGTCCGGGGAGCTGTTTTTT	CASSTRAGSGELFF
TRBV5-4	TRBJ2-5	.	.	TGTGCCAGCAGCTTAGAGGCGGAGGAGACCCAGTACTTC	CASSLEAEETQYF
TRBV30	TRBJ2-7	TRBD2	.	TGTGCCTGGAGAAGTAAAATGTGGGGGACTAGCGGGAACCCCTACGAGCAGTACTTC	CAWRSKMWGTSGNPYEQYF
TRBV7-9	TRBJ2-5	.	once	TGTGCCAGCAGCTTAGGCCGAGCAGGGTGGCAAGAGACCCAGTACTTC	CASSLGRAGWQETQYF
TRBV18	TRBJ2-7	TRBD2	.	TGTGCCAGCTCATCAGGGGTAGCGGGAGGCTACGAGCAGTACTTC	CASSSGVAGGYEQYF
TRBV2	TRBJ2-2	.	.	TGTGCCAGCATCCCGACAGTTAACACCGGGGAGCTGTTTTTT	CASIPTVNTGELFF
TRBV4-1	TRBJ2-1	TRBD2	once	TGCGCCAGCAGCCAAGTGGGGCTAGCGGGAGATGGGGTAGATGAGCAGTTCTTC	CASSQVGLAGDGVDEQFF
TRBV27	TRBJ1-4	.	.	TGTGCCAGCAGGCAAGGGGGTTTCGAAAAACTGTTTTTT	CASRQGGFEKLFF
TRBV28	TRBJ2-7	TRBD1	few	TGTGCCAGCAGGTCAACAGGGGGCGCCTCCTACGAGCAGTACTTC	CASRSTGGASYEQYF
TRBV7-3	TRBJ1-3	.	.	TGTGCCAGCAGCCCTCAGGGTGACGGAAACACCATATATTTT	CASSPQGDGNTIYF
TRBV14	TRBJ2-7	TRBD2	.	TGTGCCAGCAGCCATGGACTAGCGCTGGACGAGCAGTACTTC	CASSHGLALDEQYF